This entry describes one T cell receptor (beta chain). The junction does not match germline at one end; this may be a read error. The sample contains more than one DNA sequence encoding this CDR3. These data come from a study of T cell changes during pregnancy in multiple sclerosis. Using immunoSEQ multiplex PCR, the repertoire was profiled, and TCRdb retains in-frame clones only, with some absent. The data hold roughly 23,000 clones, with 91% observed a single time. The CDR3 loop spans 13 amino acids. Germline lookup yields CDR1 SGHRS and CDR2 YFSETQ. The chain couples TRBV5-1 to TRBJ2-7; no clear D. The sample here was CD4+ T cells from peripheral blood mononuclear cells, taken in the third trimester of pregnancy. The sequence derives from a female donor in good health, enrolled as a control in a pregnancy study. The CDR3 region is CASSLQESYEQYF. In DNA form, the CDR3 reads TGCGCCAGCAGCTTGCAAGAGTCCTACGAGCAATACTTC.